The text below deals with one T cell receptor beta chain. It lacks a known antigen. No clone much larger than this one lies a single base away; base qualities are absent. The germline V gene (reference sequence) provides CDR1 LGHDT and CDR2 YNNKEL. The CDR3 holds 15 amino acids from the cysteine to the phenylalanine. Just the 45-base CDR3 DNA is kept, in frame starting at base 1. V drops 0 bases and J drops 1 base, leaving 7 bases in between. These data are taken from a study of blood T cells in healthy people across ages (dated by TCRdb to between 2014 and 2017). Regarding the research as a whole: Template switching captured roughly one uniquely barcoded TCR beta cDNA molecule per two T cells in model experiments. The study measured age-related changes in TCR beta repertoire diversity using deep sequencing normalized with unique cDNA molecular identifiers. Donors were grouped into four age groups: young (average 16 years), middle-aged (39), aged (around 66) and long-lived (around 80). Donors of different ages were randomly distributed across sequencing lanes to avoid experimental bias. For two donors (one aged 18 to 30 and one aged 80 or older), the study analyzed two additional independent replicas of 1 million unique cDNA reads from the same blood draw. Summary of the overall study and its limitations: A strong correlation was found between observed TCR beta diversity and the percentage of naive T cells measured by flow cytometry. Estimates of total diversity based on one million sequenced T cells were regarded as lower bounds and as underestimates. Compared with the aged group, the long-lived group had more naive CD4+ T cells, fewer expanded clones and increased TCR diversity, a pattern suggesting age selection. Because donor CMV infection status was unknown, age-related changes in expanded clonotypes were potentially confounded. Observed TCR beta diversity per million T cells fell roughly linearly with age, and a significant reduction was already apparent by age approximately 40. Because profiling used bulk unsorted PBMCs, naive and antigen-experienced compartments could not be compared conclusively.

Receptors were amplified or captured by 5' RACE. TCRdb records Illumina HiSeq 2500 as the sequencer. The second PCR ran for roughly 6 to 11 cycles and used a J-beta primer mix along with a sample-barcoded 5' primer. A unique molecular identifier was introduced onto each TCR beta cDNA molecule by a template-switch 5' adaptor carrying 12 random nucleotides. Each sample yielded at least 3 million CDR3-containing paired-end reads. The Mint cDNA synthesis kit, primed by a TRBC-specific oligonucleotide, was used to synthesize first-strand cDNA from all RNA. Following uracil-DNA glycosylase treatment, a first 18-cycle PCR with universal primers M1SS and BC2_uni_R was performed on all cDNA. Concerning the study's data processing: For normalization, 1 million high-quality reads were randomly selected from each sample, with every read carrying a distinct molecular identifier. Reads sharing molecular identifiers were discarded rather than binned into consensus sequences. MiTCR, run with a Q25 quality threshold and the strictest error-elimination algorithm, handled CDR3 identification, clonotype clustering and error correction. A nonparametric unseen species model with Euler transformation was used to estimate a lower bound on total TCR beta diversity. In TCRdb, the public reads were trimmed at Q25 with fastp and aligned with MiXCR, with productive beta chains retained. For every CDR3 protein sequence, its rows merge into one entry that carries the most common genes and DNA. The V and J calls, along with clone size, are taken from TCRdb and not from the paper's own processing. The sample table holds about 1.1 million distinct CDR3 sequences, of which roughly two fifths were seen once. The ten largest account for about 12% of the sample.

Donors were a few dozen systemically healthy Caucasian individuals from Russia aged about 6 to 100 years. Around 10 milliliters of peripheral blood were drawn from each donor into EDTA-treated Vacutainer tubes. Ficoll-Paque density-gradient centrifugation was used to isolate PBMCs, with at least 6 million per sample. Total RNA was extracted from PBMCs with Trizol reagent, with at least 6 micrograms obtained per sample. For every donor, flow cytometry on a PBMC aliquot measured the percentage of naive CD45RAhigh/CD27high T cells. The sample consisted of blood. The clonotype was recovered from a man in his late teens or twenties in good health. The receptor chain draws on TRBV3-1 and TRBJ2-4; a weak D assignment points to TRBD2 (5 bases agree). The CDR3 in this case is CASSQDGKAKNIQYF. The bases read TGTGCCAGCAGCCAAGACGGGAAGGCCAAAAACATTCAGTACTTC.